This T cell receptor (beta chain) was retrieved from a study of shared clonotypes between healthy human individuals. The study, taken as a whole, reports: Compared with memory subsets, naive subsets generally had larger estimated richness.

Per the original data handling: Junction-only immunoSEQ sequences carried no quality scores, so filtering differed. The assay was immunoSEQ multiplex PCR, and TCRdb's table has in-frame clones only and misses some. V and J calls plus clone size are reproduced from that table; the DNA served to infer D and trimming. This table holds 600,000 to 750,000 clones, 90% found once. The CD8 memory fraction combined CD45RO+ cells with TemRA cells (CCR7-negative CD45RA+). Between the trimmed V and J ends, which lost 5 bases and 4 bases, there was a span of 15 bases. The CDR3 extends over 14 amino acids. From germline, CDR1 is MNHEY and CDR2 SMNVEV (reference sequence). Points on this clone: The antigen remains undetermined.

Sequencing was carried out using memory CD8+ T cells from PBMCs. Documented subset: CD45RO+ cells pooled with CCR7-negative TemRA cells. The J gene is TRBJ2-7, the V gene TRBV27, with a possible D match to TRBD1 (5 bases). The sequence was obtained from a man between 18 and 29 years old in good health. Some clones in this sample may be carry-over from other donors' samples. DNA for the CDR3: TGTGCCAGCAGTAAGCAGGGAACGGGTTACGAGCAGTACTTC. This sequence encodes CASSKQGTGYEQYF.